Sequencing of this TCR beta chain was carried out in a study of T-cell reconstitution after alpha-beta-depleted transplantation in children. Study results and limitations: There were reportedly several hundred expanded graft clones from which alpha-beta T cells came about two months after transplant.

Germline CDR1 reads ENHRY; CDR2 reads SYGVKD. This CDR3 has 11 residues. The germline V and J ends were trimmed by 10 bases and 8 bases, with 14 bases remaining between them. Unique molecular identifiers were used in preparing the TCRbeta library. MiXCR, run by TCRdb on the PCR reads, gives a single entry per CDR3 protein. The sample comprises 600,000 to 700,000 distinct CDR3 sequences, roughly 13% of which are singletons, and roughly 0.84% rests with the top ten. This clonotype was seen many times. The antigen remains unidentified. Here the sequenced sample was PBMCs, taken before TCRalphabeta/CD19-depleted stem cell transplant. The TCR comes from a girl aged 2 to 10 with congenital amegakaryocytic thrombocytopenia, due to receive a stem cell transplant. This sequence joins TRBV10-3 and TRBJ1-1, with unresolved D. CDR3 in DNA: TGTGCCACCGTAAGCACGGGGGAAGCTTTCTTT. Translated: CATVSTGEAFF.